Below are 16 T cell receptor beta chains sequenced from a single sample in a study of T cells after yellow fever vaccination. TCRdb itself ran the 5' RACE reads through MiXCR, one entry per CDR3 protein. Altogether roughly 500,000 distinct CDR3 sequences are present, under 25% being singletons, with the ten largest covering approximately 15%. Specimen: PBMCs, collected 15 days after the yellow fever booster vaccination. These receptors were collected from a man younger than 40 who received the YFV17D yellow fever vaccine.

This clonotype was seen a handful of times. The J gene is TRBJ2-4, the V gene TRBV10-3; 11 bases fit TRBD1. Germline loops: CDR1 ENHRY, CDR2 SYGVKD. V gave up 1 base and J gave up 1 base; unmatched junction bases: 0. This CDR3 has 16 amino acids. The CDR3, as DNA: TGTGCCATCAGTGAGTGGGACAGGGGGGCCAAAAACATTCAGTACTTC. It codes for CAISEWDRGAKNIQYF.

In this sample, this clonotype turned up a few times. The V call is TRBV7-2, the J call TRBJ2-1, with D tentatively TRBD2 (6 bases). Germline V gives CDR1 SGHTA, CDR2 FQGNSA. The V and J ends lost 5 bases and 6 bases respectively, with 8 bases between them. This CDR3 is 12 amino acids long. CDR3 DNA sequence: TGTGCCAGCAGCGAGACTAGCAATGAGCAGTTCTTC. It yields the protein CASSETSNEQFF.

This clonotype was detected only a few times. The chain combines TRBV27 with TRBJ2-7, with 10 bases fitting TRBD2. Looked up from germline, CDR1 is MNHEY and CDR2 is SMNVEV (reference sequence). V lost 8 bases, J lost 2 bases, and 6 bases stayed unmatched. The CDR3 contains 14 residues. The CDR3 is CASAAGGPPYEQYF. Here the CDR3 DNA reads TGTGCCAGCGCAGCGGGAGGGCCACCCTACGAGCAGTACTTC.

V is TRBV13 and J is TRBJ1-6, with D possibly matching TRBD1 (5 bases). Germline V lookup: CDR1 PRHDT, CDR2 FYEKMQ (reference sequence). The CDR3 runs to 13 residues. Between the trimmed V and J ends, which lost 4 bases and 8 bases, there was a span of 9 bases. CDR3 nucleotides: TGTGCCAGCAGCTCGCGGGGGGATTCACCCCTCCACTTT. Amino acids: CASSSRGDSPLHF.

This chain uses TRBV20-1 with TRBJ2-7, with D possibly being TRBD1 or TRBD2 (5 bases each). Looked up from germline, CDR1 is DFQATT and CDR2 is SNEGSKA (reference sequence). Trimming cost V 5 bases and J 3 bases, with 14 bases left between them. This CDR3 has 13 amino acids. The CDR3 sequence is CSAARDPRYEQYF. The CDR3 DNA follows: TGCAGTGCTGCCCGGGACCCGCGCTACGAGCAGTACTTC.

Only a few counts were recorded for this clonotype. The chain recombines TRBV28 with TRBJ1-5; D unresolved. Germline V CDR1 and CDR2: MDHEN, SYDVKM. Trimming cost V 6 bases and J 6 bases, with 15 bases left between them. The CDR3 length is 14 residues. As DNA, the CDR3 is TGTGCCAGCAGCCTCCCAATCTCTTCTCAGCCCCAGCATTTT. Translating gives CASSLPISSQPQHF.

CDR3 residues: CATSDLAGGGGSTDTQYF. The CDR3 coding sequence is TGTGCCACCAGTGATTTGGCAGGAGGGGGTGGATCCACAGATACGCAGTATTTT. The chain employs TRBV24-1 and TRBJ2-3; either TRBD1 or TRBD2 may supply D (6 bases each). The CDR3 is 18 amino acids. V lost 0 bases to trimming and J lost 2 bases, with 17 bases between them. The germline gives CDR1 KGHDR, CDR2 SFDVKD.

The chain couples TRBV6-6 to TRBJ2-3, with D perhaps TRBD2 (5 bases). Trimming left V 1 base short and J 5 bases short, with 7 bases between. Germline-derived CDR1 and CDR2 are MNHNY and SVGAGI (reference sequence). The CDR3 runs 13 residues. The DNA of the CDR3 is TGTGCCAGCAGTTACTTGGGAGAAGATACGCAGTATTTT. This translates into CASSYLGEDTQYF.

The chain recombines TRBV20-1 with TRBJ2-7; no clear D. Trimming stripped 3 bases from V and 1 base from J, with 7 bases between. The germline CDR1 and CDR2 sequences are DFQATT and SNEGSKA (reference sequence). CDR3 length: 12 amino acids. CDR3 amino acids: CSASTRSYEQYF. In nucleotides, the CDR3 is TGCAGTGCTAGTACTCGTTCCTACGAGCAGTACTTC.

CDR3 sequence (DNA): TGTGCCACCAGCAGGTCAACGGGGGGCCCGGATACGCAGTATTTT. As protein: CATSRSTGGPDTQYF. V is TRBV15 and J is TRBJ2-3; TRBD2 might be the D (7 bases). The CDR3 is 15 amino acids. Germline CDR1 is LNHNV and CDR2 is YYDKDF (reference sequence). Trimming removed 3 bases at V and 6 bases at J, with 16 bases between.

This clonotype showed up just a few times. In DNA, the CDR3 is TGTGCCAGCATGGGGACAGGAGGCTACGAGCAGTACTTC. It encodes CASMGTGGYEQYF. The genes are TRBV7-9 and TRBJ2-7; 8 bases fit TRBD1. The CDR3 runs to 13 residues. Germline V CDR1 and CDR2: SEHNR, FQNEAQ (reference sequence). The trim removed 7 bases at V and 3 bases at J, leaving 5 bases unmatched.

This clonotype showed up just a few times. The rearrangement links TRBV30 to TRBJ2-3, with 10 bases lining up with TRBD2. V trimming: 0 bases; J trimming: 4 bases; junction bases outside the gene matches: 4. Per the germline V gene, CDR1 is GTSNPN and CDR2 is SVGIG (reference sequence). This CDR3 spans 15 amino acids. CDR3 amino acids: CAWSVGLAGADTQYF. Here the CDR3 DNA reads TGTGCCTGGAGTGTAGGGCTAGCGGGAGCAGATACGCAGTATTTT.

This clonotype was seen more than once but under ten times. J is TRBJ2-1 and V is TRBV18; maybe TRBD2 (6 bases). CDR1 and CDR2 from the germline V gene are KGHSH and LQKENI. The CDR3 runs 14 residues. Trimming removed 2 bases at V and 12 bases at J, with 17 bases between. The CDR3 spells CASSPLDTSPSQFF. For the CDR3, the DNA is TGTGCCAGCTCACCATTAGATACTAGCCCCTCGCAGTTCTTC.

The V and J genes are TRBV6-5 and TRBJ2-1, with unresolved D. The germline V gene has CDR1 MNHEY and CDR2 SVGAGI. Trimming left V 2 bases short and J 2 bases short, with 7 bases between. CDR3 size: 14 residues. CDR3 nucleotide sequence: TGTGCCAGCAGTTACCCCAATCCCTACAATGAGCAGTTCTTC. Translating it yields CASSYPNPYNEQFF.

This clonotype was observed a few times. This chain links TRBV12-3 or TRBV12-4 with TRBJ2-3; a possible D gene is TRBD2 (5 bases). Trimming cost V 5 bases and J 2 bases, with 11 bases left between them. The CDR3 is 14 residues long. The DNA of the CDR3 is TGTGCCAGCAGTCCCACGGACTTCACAGATACGCAGTATTTT. Residues: CASSPTDFTDTQYF.

V and J are TRBV10-3 and TRBJ2-1, with a tentative D call TRBD2 (5 bases). V lost 5 bases, J lost 9 bases, and 11 bases lay in between. CDR1 is ENHRY, CDR2 SYGVKD, per germline. This CDR3 comprises 12 residues. The CDR3 coding sequence is TGTGCCATCAGTCTGGGTGGAGGTGAGCAGTTCTTC. This sequence encodes CAISLGGGEQFF.